Sequencing of this T cell receptor beta chain was carried out in a study of beta chain features in type 1 diabetes. Every bit of the isolated RNA underwent reverse transcription, so sequencing read expressed TCRB transcripts. The assay was immunoSEQ multiplex PCR, and TCRdb's table has in-frame clones only and misses some. The data hold 900,000 or so clones, with about 17% observed a single time. CDR1 is LGHNA, CDR2 YNFKEQ, per germline. This CDR3 spans 19 amino acids. V was clipped by 4 bases and J by 1 base, with 20 bases between them. The sample comprised naive CD4+ T cells from blood. The chain is built from TRBV4-2 and TRBJ2-6; the D call may be TRBD1 or TRBD2 (6 bases each). The origin of this receptor is a woman aged 18-29 years in good health. CDR3 region: CASSPGRGWGASGANVLTF. The CDR3 region has the DNA TGTGCCAGCAGCCCCGGTAGGGGTTGGGGGGCGTCTGGGGCCAACGTCCTGACTTTC.